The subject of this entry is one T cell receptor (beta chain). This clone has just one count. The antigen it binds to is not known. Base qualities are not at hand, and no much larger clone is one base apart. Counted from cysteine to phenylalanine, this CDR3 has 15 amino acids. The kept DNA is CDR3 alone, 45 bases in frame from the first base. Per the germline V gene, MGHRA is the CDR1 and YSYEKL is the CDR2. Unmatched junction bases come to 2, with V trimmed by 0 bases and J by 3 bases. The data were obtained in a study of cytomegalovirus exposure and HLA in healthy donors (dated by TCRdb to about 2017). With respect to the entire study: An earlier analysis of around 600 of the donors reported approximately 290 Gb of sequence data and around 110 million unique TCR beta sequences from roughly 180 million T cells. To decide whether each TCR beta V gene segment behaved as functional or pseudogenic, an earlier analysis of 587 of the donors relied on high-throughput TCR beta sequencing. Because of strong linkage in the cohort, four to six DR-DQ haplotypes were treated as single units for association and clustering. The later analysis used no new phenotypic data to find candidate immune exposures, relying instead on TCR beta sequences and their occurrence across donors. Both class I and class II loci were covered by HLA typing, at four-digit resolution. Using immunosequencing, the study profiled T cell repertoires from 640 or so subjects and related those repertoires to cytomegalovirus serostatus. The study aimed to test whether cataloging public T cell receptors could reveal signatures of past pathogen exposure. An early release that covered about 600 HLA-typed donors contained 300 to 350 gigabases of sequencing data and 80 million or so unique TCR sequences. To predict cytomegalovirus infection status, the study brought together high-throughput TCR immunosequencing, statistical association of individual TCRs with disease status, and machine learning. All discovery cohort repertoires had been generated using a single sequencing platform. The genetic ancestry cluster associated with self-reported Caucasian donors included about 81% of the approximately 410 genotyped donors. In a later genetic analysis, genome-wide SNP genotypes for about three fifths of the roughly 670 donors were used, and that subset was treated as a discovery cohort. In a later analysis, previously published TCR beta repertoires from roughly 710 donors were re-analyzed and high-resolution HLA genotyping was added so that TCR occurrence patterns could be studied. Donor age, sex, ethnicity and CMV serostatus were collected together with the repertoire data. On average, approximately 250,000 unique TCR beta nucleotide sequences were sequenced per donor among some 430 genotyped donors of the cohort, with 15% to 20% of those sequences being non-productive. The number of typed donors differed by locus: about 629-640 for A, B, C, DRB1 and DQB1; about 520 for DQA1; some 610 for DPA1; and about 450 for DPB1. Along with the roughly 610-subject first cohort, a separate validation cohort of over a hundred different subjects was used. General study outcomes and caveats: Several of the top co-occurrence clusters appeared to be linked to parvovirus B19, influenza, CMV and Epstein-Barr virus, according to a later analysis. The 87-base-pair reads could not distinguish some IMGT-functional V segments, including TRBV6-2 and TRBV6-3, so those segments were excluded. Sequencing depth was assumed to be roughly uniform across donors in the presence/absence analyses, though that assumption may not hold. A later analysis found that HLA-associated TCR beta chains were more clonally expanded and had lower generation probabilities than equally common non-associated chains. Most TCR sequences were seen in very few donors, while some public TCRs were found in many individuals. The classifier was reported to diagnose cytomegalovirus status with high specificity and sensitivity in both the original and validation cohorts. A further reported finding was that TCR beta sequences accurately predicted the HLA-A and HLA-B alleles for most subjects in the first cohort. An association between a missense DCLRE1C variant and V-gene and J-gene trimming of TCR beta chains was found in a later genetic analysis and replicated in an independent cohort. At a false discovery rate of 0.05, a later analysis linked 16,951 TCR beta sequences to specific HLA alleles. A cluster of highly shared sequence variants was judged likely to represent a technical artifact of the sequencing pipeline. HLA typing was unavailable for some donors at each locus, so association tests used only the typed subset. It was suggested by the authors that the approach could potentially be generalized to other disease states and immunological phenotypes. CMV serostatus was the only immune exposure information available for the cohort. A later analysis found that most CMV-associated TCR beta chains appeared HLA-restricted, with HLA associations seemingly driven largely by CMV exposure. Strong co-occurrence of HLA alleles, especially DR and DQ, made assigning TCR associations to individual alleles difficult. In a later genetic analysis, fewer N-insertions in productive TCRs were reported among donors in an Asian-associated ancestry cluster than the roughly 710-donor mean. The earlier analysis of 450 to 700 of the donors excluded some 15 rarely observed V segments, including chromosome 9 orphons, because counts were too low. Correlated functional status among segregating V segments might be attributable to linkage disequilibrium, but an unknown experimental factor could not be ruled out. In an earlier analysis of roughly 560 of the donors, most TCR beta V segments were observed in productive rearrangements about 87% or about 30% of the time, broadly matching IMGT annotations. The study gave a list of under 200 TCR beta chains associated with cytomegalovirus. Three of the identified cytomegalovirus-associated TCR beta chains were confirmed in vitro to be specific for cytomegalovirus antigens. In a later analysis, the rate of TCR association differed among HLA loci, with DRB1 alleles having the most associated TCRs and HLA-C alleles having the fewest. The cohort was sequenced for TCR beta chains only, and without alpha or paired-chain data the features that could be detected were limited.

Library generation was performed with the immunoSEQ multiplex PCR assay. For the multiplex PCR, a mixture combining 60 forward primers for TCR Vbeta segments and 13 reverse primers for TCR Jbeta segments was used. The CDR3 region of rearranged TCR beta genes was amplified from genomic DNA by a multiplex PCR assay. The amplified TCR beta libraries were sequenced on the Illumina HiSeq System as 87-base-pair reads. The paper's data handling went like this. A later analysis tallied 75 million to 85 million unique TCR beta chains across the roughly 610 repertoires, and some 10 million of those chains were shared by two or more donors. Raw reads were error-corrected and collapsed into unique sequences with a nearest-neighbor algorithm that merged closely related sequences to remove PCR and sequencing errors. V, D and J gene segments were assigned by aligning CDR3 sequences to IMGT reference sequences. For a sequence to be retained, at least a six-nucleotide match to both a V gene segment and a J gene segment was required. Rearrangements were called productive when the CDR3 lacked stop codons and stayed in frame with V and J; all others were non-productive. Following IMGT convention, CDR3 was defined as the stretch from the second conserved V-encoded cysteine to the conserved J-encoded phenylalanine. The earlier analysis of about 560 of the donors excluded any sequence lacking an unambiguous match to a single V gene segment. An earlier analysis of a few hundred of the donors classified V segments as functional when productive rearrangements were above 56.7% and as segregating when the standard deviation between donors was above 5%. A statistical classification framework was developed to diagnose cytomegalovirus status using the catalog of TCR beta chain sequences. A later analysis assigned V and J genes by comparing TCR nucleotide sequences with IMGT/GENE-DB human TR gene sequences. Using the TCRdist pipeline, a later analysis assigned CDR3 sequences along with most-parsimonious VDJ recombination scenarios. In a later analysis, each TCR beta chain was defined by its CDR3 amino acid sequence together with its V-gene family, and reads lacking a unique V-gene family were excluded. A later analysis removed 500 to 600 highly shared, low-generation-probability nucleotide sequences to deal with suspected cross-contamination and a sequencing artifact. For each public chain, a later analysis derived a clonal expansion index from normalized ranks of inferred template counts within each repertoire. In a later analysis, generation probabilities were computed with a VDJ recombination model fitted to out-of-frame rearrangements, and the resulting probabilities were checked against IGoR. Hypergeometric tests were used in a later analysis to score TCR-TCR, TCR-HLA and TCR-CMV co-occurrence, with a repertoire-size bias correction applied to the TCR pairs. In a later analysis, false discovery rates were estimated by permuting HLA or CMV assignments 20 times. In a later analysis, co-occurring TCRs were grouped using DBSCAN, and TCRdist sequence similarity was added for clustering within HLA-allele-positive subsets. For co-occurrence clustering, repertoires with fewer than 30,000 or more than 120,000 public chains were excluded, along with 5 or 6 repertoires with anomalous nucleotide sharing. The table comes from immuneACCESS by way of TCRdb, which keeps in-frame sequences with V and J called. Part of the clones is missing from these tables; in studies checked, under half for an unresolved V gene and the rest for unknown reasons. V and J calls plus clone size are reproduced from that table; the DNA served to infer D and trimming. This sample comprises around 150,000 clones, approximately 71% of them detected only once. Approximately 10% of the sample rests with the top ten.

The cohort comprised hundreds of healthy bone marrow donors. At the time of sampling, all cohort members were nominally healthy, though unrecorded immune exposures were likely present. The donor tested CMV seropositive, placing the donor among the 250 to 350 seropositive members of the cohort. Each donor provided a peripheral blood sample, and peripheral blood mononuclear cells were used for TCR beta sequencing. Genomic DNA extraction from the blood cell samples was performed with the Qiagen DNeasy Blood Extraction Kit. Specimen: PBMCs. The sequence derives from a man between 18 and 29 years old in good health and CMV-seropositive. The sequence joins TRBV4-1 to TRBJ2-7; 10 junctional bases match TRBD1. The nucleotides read TGCGCCAGCAGCCAAGAAGGGACAGGGGTCTACGAGCAGTACTTC. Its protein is CASSQEGTGVYEQYF.